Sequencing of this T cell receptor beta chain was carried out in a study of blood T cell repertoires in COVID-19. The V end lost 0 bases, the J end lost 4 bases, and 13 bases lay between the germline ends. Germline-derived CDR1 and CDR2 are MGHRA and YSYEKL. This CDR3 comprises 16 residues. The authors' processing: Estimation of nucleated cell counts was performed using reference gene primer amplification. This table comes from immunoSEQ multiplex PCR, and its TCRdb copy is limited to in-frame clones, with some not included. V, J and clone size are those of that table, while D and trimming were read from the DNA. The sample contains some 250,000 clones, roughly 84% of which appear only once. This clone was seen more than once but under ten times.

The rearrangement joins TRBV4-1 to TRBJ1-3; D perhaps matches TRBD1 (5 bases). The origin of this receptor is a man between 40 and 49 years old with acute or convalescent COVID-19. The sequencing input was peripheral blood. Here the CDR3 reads CASSQDIRQYGNTIYF. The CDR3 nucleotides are TGCGCCAGCAGCCAAGATATAAGACAGTACGGAAACACCATATATTTT.